A single sample gave rise to the 30 T cell receptor beta chains below, sequenced in a study of HIV-infected patients and healthy controls (dated 2014 in TCRdb). Library preparation was by 5' RACE. The data were produced on an Illumina MiSeq. Using SuperScript III with primers targeting the alpha and beta constant regions, 400 to 550 ng of RNA was reverse transcribed. Separate alpha and beta chain libraries were made by chain-specific third strand synthesis with multiplexing indices. TCRdb handled the public reads itself, with Q25 trimming in fastp and clone calling in MiXCR, and kept productive beta chains. Merged by CDR3 protein, the rows form single entries marked with the most common genes and DNA. The sample data list approximately 16,000 distinct CDR3 sequences, and 9% to 9.5% of these were observed just once. Jointly, the top ten make up roughly 5% of the sample. Since whole blood was used without any cell fractionation, the repertoire reflected all peripheral T cells in unsorted form.

The specimen sequenced was blood. These receptors all come from an adult in good health.

This clonotype was seen ten or more times. The rearrangement links TRBV6-1 to TRBJ2-4; 8 bases are shared with TRBD1. This CDR3 spans 14 amino acids. The V segment lost 2 bases and the J segment 13 bases; nucleotides outside the gene matches: 10. The germline V gene has CDR1 MNHNS and CDR2 SASEGT. The CDR3 DNA follows: TGTGCCAGCAGTGAACAACAGGGGGGTATTGACCAGTACTTC. As protein: CASSEQQGGIDQYF.

This clonotype was recorded many times. The chain uses TRBV19 and TRBJ2-4; 7 bases fit TRBD2. The CDR3 covers 12 residues. Germline CDR1 and CDR2: LNHDA and SQIVND (reference sequence). The trim removed 6 bases at V and 6 bases at J, leaving 2 bases unmatched. CDR3 region: CASSLAANIQYF. In nucleotides, the CDR3 is TGTGCCAGTAGCCTAGCGGCAAACATTCAGTACTTC.

This clonotype was seen ten or more times. The chain carries TRBV5-5 and TRBJ1-4; D gene unclear. There are 16 residues in the CDR3. CDR1 and CDR2 from the germline V gene are SGHKS and YYEKEE (reference sequence). The V and J ends lost 1 base and 0 bases respectively, with 10 bases between them. CDR3 loop: CASSLSGAATNEKLFF. DNA for the CDR3: TGTGCCAGCAGCTTGTCGGGCGCCGCAACTAATGAAAAACTGTTTTTT.

This clonotype was counted many times. The J gene is TRBJ1-4, the V gene TRBV12-3 or TRBV12-4, with 7 positions matching TRBD1. The CDR3 loop spans 15 amino acids. V gave up 6 bases and J gave up 4 bases; unmatched junction bases: 8. The CDR3 DNA is TGTGCCAGCAGCCCCCGGGACAGAGATAATGAAAAACTGTTTTTT. Translating it yields CASSPRDRDNEKLFF.

This clonotype has ten or more counts. V is TRBV7-2 and J is TRBJ2-1, with 8 bases aligning to TRBD1. The CDR3 has 17 residues. Per germline, CDR1 SGHTA and CDR2 FQGNSA. Unmatched junction bases numbered 8, after V lost 4 bases and J lost 0 bases. CDR3 DNA: TGTGCCAGCAGCTATCAGGGGGCTGGGAGCTCCTACAATGAGCAGTTCTTC. Its translation is CASSYQGAGSSYNEQFF.

This clonotype was counted a few times. This rearrangement joins TRBV5-1 to TRBJ2-6; tentatively, D is TRBD1 or TRBD2 (5 bases each). From germline, CDR1 is SGHRS and CDR2 YFSETQ. Trimming took 3 bases from V and 2 from J, leaving 15 bases between them. The CDR3 extends over 17 amino acids. DNA for the CDR3: TGCGCCAGCAGCTCGACAGAGGGCCAGCCTGGGGCCAACGTCCTGACTTTC. Its protein is CASSSTEGQPGANVLTF.

V gene TRBV11-2 combines with J gene TRBJ2-1; the D gene is possibly TRBD2 (6 bases). Germline V CDR1 and CDR2: SGHAT, FQNNGV. The CDR3 contains 16 residues. V shed 1 base and J shed 8 bases, with 18 bases lying between them. The CDR3 nucleotides read TGTGCCAGCAGCTTAGCCCCTTATTCTAGCGTGGATGAGCAGTTCTTC. Protein: CASSLAPYSSVDEQFF.

This chain joins TRBV28 and TRBJ2-7; 8 bases fit TRBD1. CDR1 MDHEN and CDR2 SYDVKM come from the germline V gene. The ends lost 5 bases at V and 6 bases at J; junction bases unmatched: 9. The CDR3 loop spans 14 amino acids. Here the CDR3 DNA reads TGTGCCAGCAGTCCACCGGACAGGGCGGGCGAGCAGTACTTC. Amino acid sequence: CASSPPDRAGEQYF.

In its sample, this clonotype was seen many times. The CDR3 here is CASSYRGPGPETQYF. CDR3 bases: TGTGCCAGCAGTTACCGGGGCCCGGGCCCAGAGACCCAGTACTTC. The rearrangement links TRBV6-6 to TRBJ2-5; D assignment may be TRBD1 or TRBD2 (5 bases each). Looked up from germline, CDR1 is MNHNY and CDR2 is SVGAGI (reference sequence). V was clipped by 2 bases and J by 4 bases, with 14 bases between them. There are 15 residues in the CDR3.

The chain employs TRBV9 and TRBJ1-2; D gene ambiguous. This CDR3 spans 15 amino acids. Per germline, CDR1 SGDLS and CDR2 YYNGEE. Between the trimmed V and J ends, which lost 2 bases and 3 bases, there was a span of 14 bases. CDR3 nucleotide sequence: TGTGCCAGCAGCGTGGGGTTTAGTCTCGACTATGGCTACACCTTC. It yields the protein CASSVGFSLDYGYTF.

Within the sample, this clonotype is medium-sized (0.01 to 0.1%). The J gene is TRBJ2-3, the V gene TRBV12-2; the D segment call TRBD1 is taken from the table without a DNA check. TRBV12-2 is described as a pseudogene. The CDR3 runs 16 residues. The chain's CDR3 is CASRLAQRGPRDTQYF. In DNA form, the CDR3 reads TGTGCAAGTCGCTTAGCGCAACGGGGGCCTAGGGATACGCAGTATTTT.

This clonotype has a count of ten or more. This sequence joins TRBV11-1 and TRBJ2-6; 10 nucleotides agree with TRBD2. V shed 5 bases, J shed 0 bases, and the junction held 10 bases outside the gene matches. The germline V gene has CDR1 SGHAT and CDR2 FQDESV (reference sequence). The CDR3 sequence is 19 residues long. The CDR3: CASSVLLAGEYSGANVLTF. The DNA of the CDR3 is TGTGCCAGCAGCGTCCTTCTAGCGGGGGAGTACTCTGGGGCCAACGTCCTGACTTTC.

There are many counts of this clonotype. The chain joins TRBV12-5 to TRBJ2-5, with 8 bases that match TRBD1. CDR1 LGHNT and CDR2 FRNRAP come from the germline V gene. The CDR3 totals 14 residues. V was clipped by 11 bases and J by 4 bases; unmatched bases: 12. The CDR3 DNA is TGTGCTGCCGGCGGGACAGGTCTGCGAGAGACCCAGTACTTC. Translation: CAAGGTGLRETQYF.

This clonotype has only a few counts. The V gene is TRBV7-2, the J gene TRBJ2-1, with TRBD1 matching 8 bases. Germline CDR1 is SGHTA and CDR2 is FQGNSA. Trimming took 1 base from V and 4 from J; bases not matched to a gene: 3. The CDR3 is 15 amino acids. CDR3 amino acids: CASSLGTGPYNEQFF. In DNA form, the CDR3 reads TGTGCCAGCAGCTTAGGGACAGGGCCTTACAATGAGCAGTTCTTC.

The rearrangement joins TRBV5-4 to TRBJ2-3, with D possibly matching TRBD1 (5 bases). Germline CDR1 is SGHNT and CDR2 is YYREEE (reference sequence). Trimming left V 2 bases short and J 2 bases short, with 12 bases between. CDR3 length: 15 residues. The CDR3 loop reads CASSLEQENTDTQYF. The CDR3 nucleotides read TGTGCCAGCAGCTTAGAACAGGAGAACACAGATACGCAGTATTTT.

This clonotype was recorded many times. The gene calls are TRBV6-2 or TRBV6-3 and TRBJ2-5, with D unresolved. This CDR3 has 11 residues. Germline assignment: CDR1 MNHEY and CDR2 SVGEGT. Trimming left V 5 bases short and J 5 bases short, with 6 bases between. The CDR3: CASSQGETQYF. The CDR3 DNA reads TGTGCCAGCAGTCAAGGGGAGACCCAGTACTTC.

This clonotype was observed many times. This chain links TRBV11-3 with TRBJ2-1; D is perhaps TRBD1 (5 bases). Germline V gene data show CDR1 as SGHNT and CDR2 as YENEEA. The CDR3 is 13 residues long. Trimming removed 10 bases from V and 5 bases from J, with 15 bases in between. The CDR3 bases are TGTGCCATCAAAACCGACAGCCACAATGAGCAGTTCTTC. Protein sequence: CAIKTDSHNEQFF. The whole variable domain, remainder taken from reference TRBV11-3 and TRBJ2-1, is EAGVVQSPRYKIIEKKQPVAFWCNPISGHNTLYWYLQNLGQGPELLIRYENEEAVDDSQLPKDRFSAERLKGVDSTLKIQPAELGDSAVYLCAIKTDSHNEQFFGPGTRLTVL.

This clonotype appeared many times. The CDR3 spells CASGGPSYEQYF. CDR3 in DNA: TGTGCCAGCGGGGGACCGAGCTACGAGCAGTACTTC. The chain employs TRBV27 and TRBJ2-7; either TRBD1 or TRBD2 may fit D (5 bases each). The CDR3 loop spans 12 amino acids. V was cut by 8 bases and J by 3 bases, with 11 bases left in between. CDR1 MNHEY and CDR2 SMNVEV come from the germline V gene (reference sequence).

This clonotype was seen many times. The chain carries TRBV10-3 and TRBJ1-5; D is unresolved. The CDR3 is made up of 14 amino acids. V was cut by 6 bases and J by 0 bases, with 9 bases left in between. Germline CDR1 and CDR2: ENHRY and SYGVKD. The DNA of the CDR3 is TGTGCCATCAGCGGACCTCGTAGCAATCAGCCCCAGCATTTT. Translation gives CAISGPRSNQPQHF.

This clonotype has a count of ten or more. This chain links TRBV12-3 or TRBV12-4 with TRBJ1-5; D is uncertain. V lost 5 bases to trimming and J lost 0 bases, with 8 bases between them. This CDR3 spans 14 amino acids. The CDR3 nucleotides read TGTGCCAGCAGTCAGCGGGCTAGCAATCAGCCCCAGCATTTT. It specifies CASSQRASNQPQHF.

By proportion, this clonotype is large. The chain has TRBV28 and TRBJ2-7, with TRBD1 matching over 8 bases. In germline, CDR1 is MDHEN, CDR2 SYDVKM. Trimming at V came to 2 bases and at J to 2 bases, leaving 8 bases not matched to a gene. The CDR3 loop spans 16 amino acids. CDR3: CASSLGWTGSPYEQYV. DNA for the CDR3: TGTGCCAGCAGTTTAGGGTGGACAGGGTCCCCCTACGAGCAGTACGTC.

The chain is built from TRBV18 and TRBJ2-4; no clear D gene. Trimming took off 3 bases at V and 8 bases at J, with 11 bases between the two ends. This CDR3 spans 13 amino acids. Germline lookup yields CDR1 KGHSH and CDR2 LQKENI. CDR3 in DNA: TGTGCCAGCTCACCCCTATACGAGGACATTCAGTACTTC. It yields the protein CASSPLYEDIQYF. Drawing the rest from reference TRBV18 and TRBJ2-4, the complete variable domain is NAGVMQNPRHLVRRRGQEARLRCSPMKGHSHVYWYRQLPEEGLKFMVYLQKENIIDESGMPKERFSAEFPKEGPSILRIQQVVRGDSAAYFCASSPLYEDIQYFGAGTRLSVL.

The chain combines TRBV7-2 with TRBJ2-1; either TRBD1 or TRBD2 may fit D (5 bases each). Germline V gene lookup returns CDR1 SGHTA and CDR2 FQGNSA. CDR3 length: 12 amino acids. Trimming shortened V by 3 bases and J by 7 bases, and 7 bases separated the two germline ends. CDR3 protein: CASSFWGNEQFF. The CDR3 DNA is TGTGCCAGCAGCTTTTGGGGGAATGAGCAGTTCTTC.

This clonotype rates as medium-sized. The gene calls are TRBV20-1 and TRBJ1-4; 7 nucleotides line up with TRBD1. Per germline, CDR1 DFQATT and CDR2 SNEGSKA (reference sequence). V lost 4 bases to trimming and J lost 0 bases; unmatched junction nucleotides: 8. The CDR3 length is 16 residues. The chain's CDR3 is CSAIIPGGATNEKLFF. CDR3 nucleotide sequence: TGCAGTGCTATTATTCCAGGGGGTGCAACTAATGAAAAACTGTTTTTT.

This clonotype has only a few counts. V usage is TRBV30 and J usage is TRBJ2-1; TRBD2 matches 9 bases. The CDR3 has 18 residues. Germline V gives CDR1 GTSNPN, CDR2 SVGIG (reference sequence). Losses at the gene ends were 1 base for V and 4 bases for J; bases not matched to a gene: 14. CDR3 loop: CAWSGPTTSSGDYNEQFF. The CDR3 region has the DNA TGTGCCTGGAGTGGGCCGACAACTTCTAGCGGGGATTACAATGAGCAGTTCTTC.

This clonotype was recorded a few times. The chain couples TRBV10-3 to TRBJ2-7; 11 bases line up with TRBD1. Trimming took 6 bases from V and 5 from J; bases not matched to a gene: 9. Germline V gives CDR1 ENHRY, CDR2 SYGVKD. The CDR3 is 15 residues long. The CDR3 reads CAIREGTGGFDEQYV. The CDR3 DNA follows: TGTGCCATCAGGGAAGGGACAGGGGGTTTCGACGAGCAGTACGTC.

With regard to this clonotype: A much larger clone differs from this one at a single base, so this may be a read error. This chain connects TRBV3-1 to TRBJ2-1; perhaps TRBD2 as D (6 bases). The CDR3 is 16 amino acids. The germline CDR1 and CDR2 sequences are LGHDT and YNNKEL (reference sequence). CDR3 nucleotide sequence: TGTGCCAGCAGCCTGCGAACGGGCGGGAATGGAAATGAGCAGTCCTTC. Its translation: CASSLRTGGNGNEQSF.

This clonotype was seen only a few times. The chain combines TRBV5-1 with TRBJ2-5; D might be TRBD2 (6 bases). The V and J ends lost 7 bases and 1 base respectively, with 14 bases between them. Germline V gene data show CDR1 as SGHRS and CDR2 as YFSETQ. The CDR3 is made up of 14 amino acids. Here the CDR3 DNA reads TGCGCCAGCGCAGGAGGGACTCTCCAAGAGACCCAGTACTTC. It codes for CASAGGTLQETQYF. The entire variable domain, with the rest obtained from reference TRBV5-1 and TRBJ2-5, is as follows: KAGVTQTPRYLIKTRGQQVTLSCSPISGHRSVSWYQQTPGQGLQFLFEYFSETQRNKGNFPGRFSGRQFSNSRSEMNVSTLELGDSALYLCASAGGTLQETQYFGPGTRLLVL.

The table lists this clonotype with many counts. This sequence joins TRBV5-1 and TRBJ2-5; D is perhaps TRBD1 (6 bases). Between the trimmed V and J ends, which lost 1 base and 3 bases, there was a span of 10 bases. CDR1 SGHRS and CDR2 YFSETQ come from the germline V gene. The CDR3 contains 14 residues. In DNA, the CDR3 is TGCGCCAGCAGCTTGCGCACAGGGAAAGAGACCCAGTACTTC. Its translation is CASSLRTGKETQYF. The variable domain in full, completed from reference TRBV5-1 and TRBJ2-5, reads KAGVTQTPRYLIKTRGQQVTLSCSPISGHRSVSWYQQTPGQGLQFLFEYFSETQRNKGNFPGRFSGRQFSNSRSEMNVSTLELGDSALYLCASSLRTGKETQYFGPGTRLLVL.

This clonotype showed up many times. The V and J genes are TRBV10-3 and TRBJ2-3; perhaps TRBD2 as D (5 bases). Germline V lookup: CDR1 ENHRY, CDR2 SYGVKD. Trimming removed 7 bases at V and 2 bases at J, with 10 bases between. This CDR3 is built from 13 residues. CDR3 sequence: CAINDYYTDTQYF. Written as DNA, the CDR3 is TGTGCCATCAACGACTACTACACAGATACGCAGTATTTT.